Reported below is one TCR beta chain. Antigen unknown. This entry is derived from a study of T cell responses to AZD1222 COVID-19 vaccine. Points from the study as a whole: Clonal diversity was possibly underestimated, and the donors were mostly white British, with more females.

Some clones are missing from TCRdb's copy, which holds only in-frame ones; the method was immunoSEQ multiplex PCR. Counted here are about 120,000 clones, 89% occurring once; the ten biggest clones make up 4.4%. The source is an adult in good health. Sequences were derived from peripheral blood, sampled on day 0 of AZD1222 vaccination.

The CDR3, as DNA: TGTGCCAGTCGACAGGGGATGGAGGATTCACCCCTCCACTTT. This codes for CASRQGMEDSPLHF. This sequence joins TRBV27 and TRBJ1-6, with TRBD1 matching 8 bases. The CDR3 contains 14 residues. Germline assignment: CDR1 MNHEY and CDR2 SMNVEV (reference sequence). J was trimmed by 8 bases and V by 9 bases; bases with no gene match: 9.